One sample yielded the 3 T cell receptor beta chains listed below, sequenced in a study of cytomegalovirus exposure and HLA in healthy donors. The PCR had 60 Vbeta and 13 Jbeta primers. Measured with immunoSEQ multiplex PCR; TCRdb has only the in-frame clones, and not every one. The data contain approximately 110,000 clones, around 75% of them seen just once; the ten biggest clones take up roughly 2.1%. The specimen was PBMCs. The source of these receptors is a man aged 30 to 45 in good health and CMV-seronegative.

This chain connects TRBV29-1 to TRBJ2-3; 9 nucleotides align to TRBD2. CDR1 SQVTM and CDR2 ANQGSEA come from the germline V gene. The V segment lost 3 bases and the J segment 6 bases; nucleotides outside the gene matches: 4. The CDR3 extends over 13 amino acids. In DNA form, the CDR3 reads TGCAGCGTTGATGTGCGGGAGGGGGATACGCAGTATTTT. It yields the protein CSVDVREGDTQYF.

This clone has just a few counts. The V call is TRBV6-5, the J call TRBJ1-6; 7 bases are a match to TRBD1. Per the germline V gene, CDR1 is MNHEY and CDR2 is SVGAGI. The CDR3 has 14 residues. The V and J ends lost 5 bases and 8 bases, in that order; junction bases with no gene match: 6. CDR3 residues: CASSLDRVDSPLHF. In nucleotides, the CDR3 is TGTGCCAGCAGTCTCGACAGGGTCGATTCACCCCTCCACTTT.

V usage is TRBV5-1 and J usage is TRBJ2-5; 9 bases are shared with TRBD1. Germline CDR1 and CDR2: SGHRS and YFSETQ. The CDR3 sequence is 14 residues long. Unmatched junction bases numbered 1, after V lost 0 bases and J lost 4 bases. The CDR3 DNA reads TGCGCCAGCAGCTTGGACAGGGGGCTAGAGACCCAGTACTTC. This encodes CASSLDRGLETQYF.